This TCR beta chain was captured in a study of blood T cell repertoires in COVID-19. Looking at the study overall: Acute and convalescent COVID-19 samples came from the United States, Italy and Spain.

Participants' reported clinical history set cohort assignment. Exposed enrollees had met someone with a PCR-confirmed or clinician-diagnosed COVID-19 case at some point within the 2 weeks before study entry. The germline CDR1 and CDR2 sequences are LNHDA and SQIVND (reference sequence). Trimming took off 3 bases at V and 4 bases at J, with 15 bases between the two ends. CDR3 length equals 15 residues. In the authors' workflow: The assay estimated nucleated cells by amplifying reference gene primers. Using immunoSEQ multiplex PCR, the repertoire was profiled, and TCRdb retains in-frame clones only, with some absent. V and J calls and clone size are given by that table; D and trimming were obtained from the DNA. The profile covers about 300,000 clones, with around nine tenths appearing a single time and less than 3% taken by the ten largest.

The TCR comes from a woman aged 50 to 65 who had been exposed to COVID-19. The sample comprised PBMCs or T cells enriched from blood (not recorded which). The chain has TRBV19 and TRBJ1-1; tentatively, D is TRBD1 (5 bases). CDR3 loop: CASSIPGFYGTEAFF. The CDR3 DNA is TGTGCCAGTAGTATCCCAGGGTTTTATGGCACTGAAGCTTTCTTT. The variable domain in full, with the rest retrieved from reference TRBV19 and TRBJ1-1, is DGGITQSPKYLFRKEGQNVTLSCEQNLNHDAMYWYRQDPGQGLRLIYYSQIVNDFQKGDIAEGYSVSREKKESFPLTVTSAQKNPTAFYLCASSIPGFYGTEAFFGQGTRLTVV.